This T cell receptor beta chain was recovered during a study of memory CD4+ T cells and cytomegalovirus serostatus. Single viable CD3+CD4+CD8-CD45RO+ cells were sorted as the memory CD4+ T cells. Assay: immunoSEQ multiplex PCR; the TCRdb copy retains only in-frame clones and omits some. Among 46,000 or so clones listed, around four fifths were seen once. The TCR comes from an adult in good health and CMV-seronegative. Sequences were obtained from memory CD4+ T cells from blood.

The chain's CDR3 is CASSDRGLAGGRETQYF. The CDR3 region has the DNA TGTGCCAGCAGTGATCGGGGACTAGCGGGGGGGCGAGAGACCCAGTACTTC. This chain joins TRBV6-1 and TRBJ2-5; TRBD2 matches 16 bases. Per the germline V gene, CDR1 is MNHNS and CDR2 is SASEGT. After removal of 3 bases from V and 4 bases from J, the junction contained 5 bases not matched to a gene. This CDR3 spans 17 amino acids.